The 15 T cell receptor beta chains below come from one sample, sequenced in a study of CD4 T cells in relation to SARS-CoV-2 and coronaviruses. Some clones are missing from TCRdb's copy, which holds only in-frame ones; the method was immunoSEQ multiplex PCR. The table shows about 35,000 clones, with over 75% occurring only once. No antigens are known for them. The sample consisted of memory CD4+ T cells from PBMCs, cultured in vitro. These receptors originate from an adult with COVID-19.

The V and J genes are TRBV28 and TRBJ2-7, with a weak D call TRBD1 (6 bases). V was cut by 5 bases and J by 3 bases, with 8 bases left in between. Germline V gene sequence: CDR1 MDHEN, CDR2 SYDVKM. The CDR3 runs to 12 residues. CDR3 bases: TGTGCCAGCAGTGGGGGCTACTACGAGCAGTACTTC. Encoded protein: CASSGGYYEQYF.

V usage is TRBV7-3 and J usage is TRBJ1-6; D uncertain. The CDR3 length is 13 residues. The V end lost 2 bases, the J end lost 9 bases, and 8 bases lay between the germline ends. Germline V gene lookup returns CDR1 SGHTA and CDR2 FQGTGA. The CDR3 region has the DNA TGTGCCAGCAGCTTAGTCAACGGTTCACCCCTCCACTTT. Its protein product is CASSLVNGSPLHF.

This clone appeared once. The CDR3 region has the DNA TGCAGCGTTTCAGAACCGGGACAGGGAGGTGAAAAACTGTTTTTT. Residues: CSVSEPGQGGEKLFF. The rearrangement uses TRBV29-1 and TRBJ1-4, with 9 positions matching TRBD1. CDR1 SQVTM and CDR2 ANQGSEA come from the germline V gene. This CDR3 is 15 amino acids long. With 5 bases clipped from V and 7 bases from J, the junction kept 11 bases outside the gene matches.

This chain joins TRBV10-3 and TRBJ2-7; no definite D call. V was cut by 0 bases and J by 7 bases, with 13 bases left in between. Germline V gene sequence: CDR1 ENHRY, CDR2 SYGVKD. The CDR3 spans 14 residues. The CDR3: CAISESAGWDEQYF. For the CDR3, the DNA is TGTGCCATCAGTGAGTCCGCTGGGTGGGATGAGCAGTACTTC.

Comments on this clone: Other DNA sequences in this sample translate to the same CDR3. The chain carries TRBV6-4 and TRBJ2-3, with 10 bases that match TRBD2. CDR1 is MRHNA, CDR2 SNTAGT, per germline. This CDR3 region has 15 residues. J was trimmed by 1 base and V by 2 bases; bases with no gene match: 0. CDR3 nucleotides: TGTGCCAGCAGTGACGGGACTAGCGGCACAGATACGCAGTATTTT. Residues: CASSDGTSGTDTQYF.

This clone occurred a few times. The CDR3 nucleotides are TGTGCCAGTAGTCCGGACAACAGGGTCAATGAGCAGTTCTTC. Its translation: CASSPDNRVNEQFF. The chain has TRBV19 and TRBJ2-1, with D possibly matching TRBD1 (6 bases). The CDR3 spans 14 residues. Germline assignment: CDR1 LNHDA and CDR2 SQIVND (reference sequence). V lost 5 bases and J 6 bases, leaving 14 bases between the germline ends.

The V gene is TRBV5-1, the J gene TRBJ2-5, with no clear D. Trimming removed 0 bases from V and 1 base from J, with 10 bases in between. Germline CDR1 reads SGHRS; CDR2 reads YFSETQ. The CDR3 contains 15 residues. CDR3: CASSLDLVGQETQYF. For the CDR3, the DNA is TGCGCCAGCAGCTTGGATTTAGTAGGCCAAGAGACCCAGTACTTC.

This clone has only a few counts. The chain links TRBV19 to TRBJ2-1; 9 nucleotides line up with TRBD2. V lost 4 bases, J lost 3 bases, and 4 bases stayed unmatched. The CDR3 is made up of 15 amino acids. Germline-derived CDR1 and CDR2 are LNHDA and SQIVND (reference sequence). The CDR3 coding sequence is TGTGCCAGTAGTACCCTAGCGGGGAGCTACAATGAGCAGTTCTTC. Translated: CASSTLAGSYNEQFF.

The chain couples TRBV2 to TRBJ1-3; D is possibly TRBD1 (5 bases). The germline CDR1 and CDR2 sequences are SNHLY and FYNNEI. The CDR3 extends over 13 amino acids. Trimming removed 4 bases at V and 7 bases at J, with 11 bases between. CDR3: CASSGGPRNTIYF. CDR3 DNA sequence: TGTGCCAGCAGTGGGGGACCCCGGAACACCATATATTTT.

This clone was observed once. J is TRBJ2-7 and V is TRBV4-1, with 13 positions matching TRBD2. Germline V gene data show CDR1 as MGHRA and CDR2 as YSYEKL. The CDR3 contains 17 residues. V was clipped by 3 bases and J by 4 bases; unmatched bases: 9. CDR3 protein: CASSQTSVTSGRYEQYF. The CDR3 coding sequence is TGCGCCAGCAGCCAGACCTCCGTGACTAGCGGGAGGTACGAGCAGTACTTC.

This clone came up a few times. V is TRBV7-3 and J is TRBJ2-2, with TRBD2 matching 11 bases. The CDR3 consists of 16 residues. The ends lost 6 bases at V and 1 base at J; junction bases unmatched: 4. Germline lookup yields CDR1 SGHTA and CDR2 FQGTGA. CDR3 amino acids: CASRPGTSGNTGELFF. The CDR3 DNA follows: TGTGCCAGCAGACCCGGGACTAGCGGGAACACCGGGGAGCTGTTTTTT.

The chain recombines TRBV6-4 with TRBJ1-2, with 7 bases that match TRBD1. Germline assignment: CDR1 MRHNA and CDR2 SNTAGT. Trimming removed 6 bases from V and 8 bases from J; junction bases left unmatched: 15. CDR3 size: 15 residues. The CDR3 DNA sequence: TGTGCCAGCAGCCAGACTGGGGACAGTGGTAGCGGCTACACCTTC. The encoded protein is CASSQTGDSGSGYTF.

The rearrangement uses TRBV11-3 and TRBJ2-3; D perhaps matches TRBD2 (5 bases). This CDR3 is 16 amino acids long. The germline V gene encodes CDR1 SGHNT and CDR2 YENEEA. V was cut by 3 bases and J by 3 bases, with 16 bases left in between. In nucleotides, the CDR3 is TGTGCCAGCAGCTTCCGGACTGCCGTTGGGACAGATACGCAGTATTTT. Translated: CASSFRTAVGTDTQYF.

The chain combines TRBV11-2 with TRBJ1-4, with D unresolved. CDR3 length equals 13 residues. CDR1 and CDR2 (germline): SGHAT, FQNNGV. With 3 bases removed from V and 0 bases from J, the gap between germline ends came to 2 bases. The CDR3 bases are TGTGCCAGCAGCTTGACAACTAATGAAAAACTGTTTTTT. Translated, it gives CASSLTTNEKLFF.

This chain connects TRBV7-2 to TRBJ2-7; unclear D gene. The germline CDR1 and CDR2 sequences are SGHTA and FQGNSA. Trimming took off 3 bases at V and 3 bases at J, with 12 bases between the two ends. The length of the CDR3 is 14 residues. The CDR3 bases are TGTGCCAGCAGCTTGGGCGGTATGAGCTACGAGCAGTACTTC. Protein sequence: CASSLGGMSYEQYF.